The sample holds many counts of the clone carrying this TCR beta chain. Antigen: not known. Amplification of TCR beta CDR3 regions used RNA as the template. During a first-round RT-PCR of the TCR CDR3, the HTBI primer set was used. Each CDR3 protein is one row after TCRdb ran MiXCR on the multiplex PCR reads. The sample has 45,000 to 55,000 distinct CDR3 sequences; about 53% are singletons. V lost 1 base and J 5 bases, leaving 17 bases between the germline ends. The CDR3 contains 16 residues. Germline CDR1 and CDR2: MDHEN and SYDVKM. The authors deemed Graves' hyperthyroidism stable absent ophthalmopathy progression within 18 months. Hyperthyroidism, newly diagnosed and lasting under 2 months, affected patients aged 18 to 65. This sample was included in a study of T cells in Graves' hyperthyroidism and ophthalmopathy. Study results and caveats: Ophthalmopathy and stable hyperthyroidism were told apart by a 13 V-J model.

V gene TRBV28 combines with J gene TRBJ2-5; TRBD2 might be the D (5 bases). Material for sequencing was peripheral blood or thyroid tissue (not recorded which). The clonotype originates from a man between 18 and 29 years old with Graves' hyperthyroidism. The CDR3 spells CASSLSSGFMMETQYF. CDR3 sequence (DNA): TGTGCCAGCAGTTTATCTTCGGGGTTTATGATGGAGACCCAGTACTTC.